The 20 T cell receptor beta chains listed next were all sequenced from one sample in a study of human T cells and chemical hapten exposure. TCRdb independently ran MiXCR on the RACE reads; one entry per CDR3 protein. This sample has 85,000 to 120,000 distinct CDR3 sequences, with roughly an eighth found just once. The time point is: pre-sensitization, week 0. Stated treatment: therapeutic diphenylcyclopropenone sensitization with weekly scalp DPC. The sample was whole blood, taken in connection with sensitization to the hapten diphenylcyclopropenone (DPC). The receptor set was obtained from a woman in her forties or fifties with alopecia areata. Some clones in this sample may be carry-over from other donors' samples.

The chain couples TRBV28 to TRBJ1-6; no clear D. V dropped 9 bases and J dropped 0 bases, with 9 bases sitting between them. The CDR3 runs to 14 residues. Germline V gene lookup returns CDR1 MDHEN and CDR2 SYDVKM. CDR3 protein: CASNLGSYNSPLHF. For the CDR3, the DNA is TGTGCCAGTAACCTGGGCTCCTATAATTCACCCCTCCACTTT.

The V call is TRBV12-5, the J call TRBJ2-1, with D unresolved. Trimming left V 3 bases short and J 8 bases short, with 11 bases between. Germline-derived CDR1 and CDR2 are LGHNT and FRNRAP. The CDR3 runs 13 residues. The CDR3: CASGFGSLHEQFF. The CDR3 bases are TGTGCTAGTGGTTTCGGCAGTCTCCATGAGCAGTTCTTC.

The chain is built from TRBV5-1 and TRBJ2-7; the match to TRBD2 covers 11 bases. Trimming removed 5 bases from V and 5 bases from J; junction bases left unmatched: 9. Germline-derived CDR1 and CDR2 are SGHRS and YFSETQ. This CDR3 has 15 amino acids. CDR3 bases: TGCGCCAGCAGTACTAGCGGGAGAAAGGTCCACGAGCAGTACTTC. It specifies CASSTSGRKVHEQYF.

This clonotype was counted ten times or more. The chain uses TRBV11-2 and TRBJ2-7; unclear D gene. V shed 4 bases and J shed 3 bases, with 19 bases lying between them. The CDR3 sequence is 16 residues long. CDR1 is SGHAT and CDR2 is FQNNGV in the germline V gene. CDR3 sequence reads: CASSSPGPTALYEQYF. CDR3 sequence (DNA): TGTGCCAGCAGCTCCCCCGGCCCCACCGCCCTCTACGAGCAGTACTTC. Together with reference TRBV11-2 and TRBJ2-7, the CDR3 gives the full variable domain: EAGVAQSPRYKIIEKRQSVAFWCNPISGHATLYWYQQILGQGPKLLIQFQNNGVVDDSQLPKDRFSAERLKGVDSTLKIQPAKLEDSAVYLCASSSPGPTALYEQYFGPGTRLTVT.

The V call is TRBV11-2, the J call TRBJ2-6, with unresolved D. Trimming left V 0 bases short and J 1 base short, with 4 bases between. Per germline, CDR1 SGHAT and CDR2 FQNNGV. This CDR3 contains 15 residues. CDR3 DNA sequence: TGTGCCAGCAGCTTAGAAGGGTCTGGGGCCAACGTCCTGACTTTC. Its protein product is CASSLEGSGANVLTF. Supplemented by reference TRBV11-2 and TRBJ2-6, the full variable domain reads EAGVAQSPRYKIIEKRQSVAFWCNPISGHATLYWYQQILGQGPKLLIQFQNNGVVDDSQLPKDRFSAERLKGVDSTLKIQPAKLEDSAVYLCASSLEGSGANVLTFGAGSRLTVL.

This clonotype appeared a few times. This rearrangement joins TRBV7-2 to TRBJ2-7; 7 nucleotides align to TRBD1. CDR3 length: 14 residues. CDR1 is SGHTA and CDR2 is FQGNSA in the germline V gene. V shed 0 bases and J 4 bases; nucleotides not matched to a gene: 3. CDR3 residues: CASSLAGGRYEQYF. The CDR3, as DNA: TGTGCCAGCAGCTTAGCAGGGGGCAGGTACGAGCAGTACTTC. The full variable domain, its missing parts supplied by reference TRBV7-2 and TRBJ2-7, is GAGVSQSPSNKVTEKGKDVELRCDPISGHTALYWYRQSLGQGLEFLIYFQGNSAPDKSGLPSDRFSAERTGGSVSTLTIQRTQQEDSAVYLCASSLAGGRYEQYFGPGTRLTVT.

At least ten counts were recorded for this clonotype. V usage is TRBV20-1 and J usage is TRBJ2-7; TRBD2 matches at 11 bases. The V and J ends lost 0 bases and 2 bases, in that order; junction bases with no gene match: 3. The CDR3 is made up of 15 amino acids. Germline CDR1 and CDR2: DFQATT and SNEGSKA (reference sequence). The CDR3 nucleotides read TGCAGTGCTAGAGATTTAGCGGGAGGGCCCTACGAGCAGTACTTC. The encoded protein is CSARDLAGGPYEQYF.

Remarks on this clonotype: A junction end diverges from the germline sequence, so it may reflect a read error. The V call is TRBV6-1, the J call TRBJ1-1; the D gene is possibly TRBD1 (5 bases). This CDR3 has 14 amino acids. Germline V CDR1 and CDR2: MNHNS, SASEGT. The CDR3 bases are TGTGCCGGCAGTGCTGGGGGTTCGGCCACTGAAGCTTTCTTT. Its translation: CAGSAGGSATEAFF.

V usage is TRBV19 and J usage is TRBJ1-5; unclear D gene. Looked up from germline, CDR1 is LNHDA and CDR2 is SQIVND (reference sequence). There are 15 residues in the CDR3. The V end was cut by 1 base, the J end by 4 bases, with 11 bases between. As DNA, the CDR3 is TGTGCCAGTAGTATAGCCCGGGCAGTAAATCAGCCCCAGCATTTT. It translates to CASSIARAVNQPQHF.

This clonotype was picked up a small number of times. The CDR3 DNA sequence: TGCGCCAGCAGCTATGGACTAGCGGACACCTACGAGCAGTACTTC. Residues: CASSYGLADTYEQYF. V and J are TRBV5-1 and TRBJ2-7; the match to TRBD2 covers 10 bases. The germline V gene encodes CDR1 SGHRS and CDR2 YFSETQ. The CDR3 is made up of 15 amino acids. Unmatched junction bases numbered 5, after V lost 3 bases and J lost 2 bases.

The chain recombines TRBV19 with TRBJ2-2; perhaps TRBD1 as D (7 bases). Per germline, CDR1 LNHDA and CDR2 SQIVND (reference sequence). Trimming pared 7 bases from V and 6 bases from J, leaving 21 bases between. The CDR3 loop spans 16 amino acids. The CDR3 nucleotides are TGTGCCAGTATTGGAGGCGGGACAGTTAGGGCCGGGGAGCTGTTTTTT. Its translation: CASIGGGTVRAGELFF.

Only a few counts were recorded for this clonotype. This chain uses TRBV13 with TRBJ2-2; D gene uncertain. Germline CDR1 and CDR2: PRHDT and FYEKMQ (reference sequence). V was pared by 6 bases and J by 1 base, with 15 bases between. The length of the CDR3 is 16 residues. The CDR3 loop is CASRSADGGNTGELFF. The CDR3 bases are TGTGCCAGCAGATCGGCAGACGGCGGGAACACCGGGGAGCTGTTTTTT.

This clonotype was detected ten times or more. The V call is TRBV28, the J call TRBJ2-1; D gene uncertain. CDR1 and CDR2 (germline): MDHEN, SYDVKM. The V end lost 5 bases, the J end lost 8 bases, and 13 bases lay between the germline ends. This CDR3 region has 13 residues. The chain's CDR3 is CASSTTPVDEQFF. The DNA of the CDR3 is TGTGCCAGCAGTACAACACCAGTAGATGAGCAGTTCTTC.

This clonotype was detected a few times. The V and J genes are TRBV11-2 and TRBJ2-7, with unresolved D. This CDR3 contains 17 residues. Germline lookup yields CDR1 SGHAT and CDR2 FQNNGV. With 5 bases removed from V and 3 bases from J, the gap between germline ends came to 23 bases. The CDR3 nucleotides are TGTGCCAGCAGCACCCGGTCAGGAGTCCGGGCCCTCTACGAGCAGTACTTC. Its protein product is CASSTRSGVRALYEQYF.

The rearrangement links TRBV29-1 to TRBJ2-1; TRBD2 is a possible D gene (6 bases). In germline, CDR1 is SQVTM, CDR2 ANQGSEA. The germline V and J ends were trimmed by 6 bases and 4 bases, with 13 bases remaining between them. The CDR3 is 13 amino acids. The CDR3 nucleotides are TGCAGCGTACGGAGGACTATTTACAATGAGCAGTTCTTC. Residues: CSVRRTIYNEQFF.

The V and J genes are TRBV28 and TRBJ2-2; the D call may be TRBD1 or TRBD2 (5 bases each). V lost 5 bases, J lost 6 bases, and 16 bases lay in between. CDR1 and CDR2 from the germline V gene are MDHEN and SYDVKM. The CDR3 spans 15 residues. CDR3 region: CASSPYDSGPGELFF. The CDR3 DNA reads TGTGCCAGCAGTCCATACGATTCGGGGCCCGGGGAGCTGTTTTTT.

This clonotype was counted only a few times. J is TRBJ1-5 and V is TRBV27, with 8 bases identical to TRBD1. This CDR3 comprises 18 residues. Germline trimming cut 5 bases from V and 0 bases from J; bases unmatched to any gene: 12. Germline V gene sequence: CDR1 MNHEY, CDR2 SMNVEV (reference sequence). CDR3 region: CASSPTGVIEYSNQPQHF. CDR3 DNA: TGTGCCAGCAGTCCGACAGGGGTGATTGAGTATAGCAATCAGCCCCAGCATTTT.

J is TRBJ2-7 and V is TRBV20-1, with D perhaps TRBD2 (5 bases). The ends were cut back, 6 bases at V and 3 bases at J, with 15 bases in the middle. CDR3 length equals 13 residues. Per the germline V gene, CDR1 is DFQATT and CDR2 is SNEGSKA (reference sequence). This CDR3 is CSATPSPFYEQYF. CDR3 sequence (DNA): TGCAGTGCCACGCCTAGCCCCTTCTACGAGCAGTACTTC.

In this sample, this clonotype turned up many times. The CDR3 sequence is CASSYYDQSSYGYTF. The CDR3 DNA reads as TGTGCCAGCAGTTACTATGACCAAAGTAGCTATGGCTACACCTTC. The chain combines TRBV6-5 with TRBJ1-2; no clear D gene. V lost 1 base and J lost 4, with 13 bases in between. Germline V gene sequence: CDR1 MNHEY, CDR2 SVGAGI. CDR3 length: 15 amino acids.

J is TRBJ1-2 and V is TRBV28; unclear D gene. CDR3 size: 14 residues. With 3 bases removed from V and 1 base from J, the gap between germline ends came to 9 bases. The V gene's germline CDR1 is MDHEN and CDR2 SYDVKM. CDR3 in DNA: TGTGCCAGCAGTTTCCCACGGATTAACTATGGCTACACCTTC. It translates to CASSFPRINYGYTF.